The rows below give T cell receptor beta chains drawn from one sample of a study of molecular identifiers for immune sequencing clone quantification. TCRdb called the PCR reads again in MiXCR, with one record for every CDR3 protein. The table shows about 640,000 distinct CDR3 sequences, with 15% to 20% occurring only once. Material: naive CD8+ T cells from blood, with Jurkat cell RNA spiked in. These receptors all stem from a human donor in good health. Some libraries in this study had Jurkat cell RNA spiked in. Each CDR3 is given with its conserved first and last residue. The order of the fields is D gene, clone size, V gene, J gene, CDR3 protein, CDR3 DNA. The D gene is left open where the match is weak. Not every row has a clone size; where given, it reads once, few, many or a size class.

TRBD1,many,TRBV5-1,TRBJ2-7,CASSLGTGASYEQYF,TGCGCCAGCAGCTTAGGGACAGGGGCATCCTACGAGCAGTACTTC
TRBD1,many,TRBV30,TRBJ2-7,CAWTGTGSNEQYF,TGTGCCTGGACCGGGACAGGGTCGAACGAGCAGTACTTC
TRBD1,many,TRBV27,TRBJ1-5,CASSLAQTGLAGNQPQHF,TGTGCCAGCAGTTTAGCCCAGACAGGGCTCGCCGGCAATCAGCCCCAGCATTTT
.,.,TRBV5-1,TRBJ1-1,CASSLGGGGRGTEAFF,TGCGCCAGCAGCTTGGGGGGGGGAGGTCGGGGCACTGAAGCTTTCTTT
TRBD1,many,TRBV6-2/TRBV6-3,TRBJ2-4,CASSYRRGTGDFYIQYF,TGTGCCAGCAGTTACCGGCGCGGGACAGGGGATTTTTACATTCAGTACTTC
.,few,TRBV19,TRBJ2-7,CASSIAASDNYEQYF,TGTGCCAGTAGTATAGCGGCTAGCGATAACTACGAGCAGTACTTC
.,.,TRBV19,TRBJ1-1,CASSHNPGQTEAFF,TGTGCCAGTAGTCATAACCCGGGGCAGACTGAAGCTTTCTTT
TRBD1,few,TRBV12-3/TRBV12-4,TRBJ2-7,CASSSNQGTGFYEQYF,TGTGCCAGCAGTTCCAACCAAGGGACAGGGTTCTACGAGCAGTACTTC
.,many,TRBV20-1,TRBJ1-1,CSAPRALAASTEAFF,TGCAGTGCCCCGAGGGCCCTTGCTGCTTCCACTGAAGCTTTCTTT
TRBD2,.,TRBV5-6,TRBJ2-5,CASSFRLAGVEAQYF,TGTGCCAGCAGCTTCCGACTAGCGGGGGTAGAGGCCCAGTACTTC
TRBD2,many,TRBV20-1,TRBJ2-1,CSTLGGGAVNEQFF,TGCAGCACACTTGGCGGGGGGGCCGTCAATGAGCAGTTCTTC
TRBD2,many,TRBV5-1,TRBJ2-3,CASSLLGGSGPDTQYF,TGCGCCAGCAGCCTCCTCGGGGGGTCTGGCCCAGATACGCAGTATTTT
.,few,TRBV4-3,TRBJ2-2,CASSHSQATGELFF,TGCGCCAGCAGCCATAGTCAGGCGACCGGGGAGCTGTTTTTT
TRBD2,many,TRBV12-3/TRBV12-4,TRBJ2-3,CASSSPDPPSGSTDTQYF,TGTGCCAGCAGTTCCCCCGATCCCCCTAGCGGGAGCACAGATACGCAGTATTTT